This TCR beta chain was retrieved from a study of shared clonotypes between healthy human individuals. Participating donors were healthy, HIV-negative adults free of recent acute infections or vaccinations. Study-wide findings and caveats: The study's rarefaction showed incomplete sorted-subset sequencing despite large depth. The donor pool, a small one, limited the genetic and exposure-history diversity represented.

Comments on this clone: Its antigen is still unknown.

Germline lookup yields CDR1 SEHNR and CDR2 FQNEAQ (reference sequence). The CDR3 contains 12 residues. The ends were cut back, 5 bases at V and 5 bases at J, with 9 bases in the middle. Libraries were prepared by immunoSEQ multiplex PCR; TCRdb keeps only in-frame clonotypes and omits some of them. The table includes roughly 640,000 clones, approximately 97% detected once. V usage is TRBV7-9 and J usage is TRBJ2-5; D call uncertain. Sequencing was carried out using naive CD4+ T cells sorted from blood. Subset here: CD45RA+ positively selected. This sequence was found in a woman in her twenties or thirties in good health. CDR3 nucleotides: TGTGCCAGCAGCGTCGGTTGGGAGACCCAGTACTTC. Amino acids: CASSVGWETQYF.